The subject of this entry is one TCR beta chain. Individuals drawn from some 25 US areas were roughly 18 to 100 years old. Participant-given clinical history determined each cohort assignment. This specimen comes from a study of blood T cell repertoires in COVID-19. Study summary: Italy, Spain and the United States were the sources of the convalescent and acute COVID-19 samples. In each case, the material was cDNA or gDNA derived from T cells, B-cell-depleted T cells, or PBMCs.

Some clones are missing from TCRdb's copy, which holds only in-frame ones; the method was immunoSEQ multiplex PCR. The sample includes roughly 500,000 clones, approximately 91% of them seen just once. Between the trimmed V and J ends, which lost 3 bases and 6 bases, there was a span of 15 bases. The CDR3 is 16 residues long. In germline, CDR1 is LGHDT, CDR2 YNNKEL (reference sequence). The J gene is TRBJ1-6, the V gene TRBV3-1 (or the pseudogene TRBV3-2); D unresolved. This clonotype originated in a woman aged 60-70 years who had recovered from COVID-19. Sample: PBMCs or T cells enriched from blood (not recorded which). In DNA, the CDR3 is TGTGCCAGCAGCCAGTTTGGGAGGGCTGGTAATTCACCCCTCCACTTT. Its protein product is CASSQFGRAGNSPLHF.